A single sample gave rise to the 3 T cell receptor beta chains below, sequenced in a study of cytomegalovirus exposure and HLA in healthy donors. The PCR made use of 60 Vbeta and 13 Jbeta primers. Clones were sequenced by immunoSEQ multiplex PCR, and TCRdb holds only the in-frame ones, with some missing. The table shows about 180,000 clones, with 77% occurring only once. Sample: PBMCs. These receptors all stem from a man aged 18 to 35 in good health and CMV-seronegative.

The CDR3 DNA is TGTGCCAGCAGCCCCCTCTTAGCGGGGCTGGGGCAAGAGACCCAGTACTTC. Translated, it gives CASSPLLAGLGQETQYF. The genes are TRBV7-9 and TRBJ2-5, with 8 bases lining up with TRBD2. The CDR3 spans 17 residues. The ends lost 5 bases at V and 2 bases at J; junction bases unmatched: 13. Per the germline V gene, CDR1 is SEHNR and CDR2 is FQNEAQ (reference sequence).

CDR3 region: CASSIELGYEQYF. CDR3 nucleotides: TGTGCCAGTAGTATAGAGCTCGGCTACGAGCAGTACTTC. The chain carries TRBV19 and TRBJ2-7, with unresolved D. CDR1 and CDR2 (germline): LNHDA, SQIVND (reference sequence). The CDR3 covers 13 residues. Trimming pared 0 bases from V and 3 bases from J, leaving 6 bases between.

This clone was seen only a few times. This rearrangement joins TRBV25-1 to TRBJ1-6; weak D call: TRBD1 (6 bases). This CDR3 spans 17 amino acids. Trimming left V 6 bases short and J 0 bases short, with 15 bases between. CDR1 and CDR2 (germline): MGHDK, SYGVNS. CDR3 protein: CASSPQGSSSYNSPLHF. CDR3 bases: TGTGCCAGCAGCCCACAGGGTTCGAGCTCCTATAATTCACCCCTCCACTTT.